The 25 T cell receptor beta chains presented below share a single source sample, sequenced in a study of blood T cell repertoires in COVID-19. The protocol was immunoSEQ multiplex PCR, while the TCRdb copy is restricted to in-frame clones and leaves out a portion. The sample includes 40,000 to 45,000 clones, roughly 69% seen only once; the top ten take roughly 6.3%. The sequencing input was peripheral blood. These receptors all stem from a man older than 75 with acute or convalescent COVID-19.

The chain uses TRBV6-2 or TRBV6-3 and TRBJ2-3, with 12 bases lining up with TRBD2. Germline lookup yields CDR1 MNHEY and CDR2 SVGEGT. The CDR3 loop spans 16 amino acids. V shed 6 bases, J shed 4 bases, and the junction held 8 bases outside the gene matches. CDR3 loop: CASSPGLAGSPDTQYF. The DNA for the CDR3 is TGTGCCAGCAGCCCTGGACTAGCGGGATCACCAGATACGCAGTATTTT.

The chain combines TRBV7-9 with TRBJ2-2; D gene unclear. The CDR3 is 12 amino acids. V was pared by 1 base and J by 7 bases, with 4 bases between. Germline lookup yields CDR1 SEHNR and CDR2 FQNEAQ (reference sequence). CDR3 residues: CASSLELGELFF. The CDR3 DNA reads TGTGCCAGCAGCTTAGAACTCGGGGAGCTGTTTTTT. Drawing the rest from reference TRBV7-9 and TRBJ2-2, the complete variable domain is DTGVSQNPRHKITKRGQNVTFRCDPISEHNRLYWYRQTLGQGPEFLTYFQNEAQLEKSRLLSDRFSAERPKGSFSTLEIQRTEQGDSAMYLCASSLELGELFFGEGSRLTVL.

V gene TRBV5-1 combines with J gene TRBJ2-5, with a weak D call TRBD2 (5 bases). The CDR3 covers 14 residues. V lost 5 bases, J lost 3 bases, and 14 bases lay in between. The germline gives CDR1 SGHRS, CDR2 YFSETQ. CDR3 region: CASSPGLSEETQYF. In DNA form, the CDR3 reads TGCGCCAGCAGTCCCGGACTTTCCGAAGAGACCCAGTACTTC.

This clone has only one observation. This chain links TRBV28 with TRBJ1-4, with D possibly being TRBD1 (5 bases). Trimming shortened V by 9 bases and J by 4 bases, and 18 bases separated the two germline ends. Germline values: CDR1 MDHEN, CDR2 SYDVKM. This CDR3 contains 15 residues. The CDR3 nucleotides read TGTGCCAGTCTAAGTCGGTGGCAGGGTAATGAAAAACTGTTTTTT. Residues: CASLSRWQGNEKLFF. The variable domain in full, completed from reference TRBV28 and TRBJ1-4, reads DVKVTQSSRYLVKRTGEKVFLECVQDMDHENMFWYRQDPGLGLRLIYFSYDVKMKEKGDIPEGYSVSREKKERFSLILESASTNQTSMYLCASLSRWQGNEKLFFGSGTQLSVL.

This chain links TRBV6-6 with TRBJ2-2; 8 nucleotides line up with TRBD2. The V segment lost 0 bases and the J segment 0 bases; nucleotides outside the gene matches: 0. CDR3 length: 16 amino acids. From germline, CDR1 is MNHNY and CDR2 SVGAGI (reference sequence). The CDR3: CASSYSRGANTGELFF. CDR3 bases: TGTGCCAGCAGTTACTCGCGGGGGGCGAACACCGGGGAGCTGTTTTTT.

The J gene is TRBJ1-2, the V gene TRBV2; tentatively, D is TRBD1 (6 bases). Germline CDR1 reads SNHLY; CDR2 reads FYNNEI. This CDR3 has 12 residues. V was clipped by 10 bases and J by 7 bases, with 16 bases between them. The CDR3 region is CATARGAVGYTF. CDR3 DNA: TGTGCCACGGCCAGGGGAGCGGTTGGCTACACCTTC. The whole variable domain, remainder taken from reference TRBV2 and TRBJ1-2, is EPEVTQTPSHQVTQMGQEVILRCVPISNHLYFYWYRQILGQKVEFLVSFYNNEISEKSEIFDDQFSVERPDGSNFTLKIRSTKLEDSAMYFCATARGAVGYTFGSGTRLTVV.

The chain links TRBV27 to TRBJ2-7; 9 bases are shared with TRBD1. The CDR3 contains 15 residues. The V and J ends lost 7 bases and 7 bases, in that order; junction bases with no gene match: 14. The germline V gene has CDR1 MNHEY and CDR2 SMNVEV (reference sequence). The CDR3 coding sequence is TGTGCCAGCATCCCAGGAGGGGGACAGGGTGGGGAGCAGTACTTC. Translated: CASIPGGGQGGEQYF.

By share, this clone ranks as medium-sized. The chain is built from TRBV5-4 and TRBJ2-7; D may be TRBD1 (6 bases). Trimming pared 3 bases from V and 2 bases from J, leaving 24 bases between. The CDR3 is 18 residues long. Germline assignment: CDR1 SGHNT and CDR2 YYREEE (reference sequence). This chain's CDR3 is CASSSVLGAGTQTYEQYF. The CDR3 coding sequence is TGTGCCAGCAGCTCAGTATTGGGGGCCGGGACACAGACCTACGAGCAGTACTTC. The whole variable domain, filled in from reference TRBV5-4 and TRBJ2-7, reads ETGVTQSPTHLIKTRGQQVTLRCSSQSGHNTVSWYQQALGQGPQFIFQYYREEENGRGNFPPRFSGLQFPNYSSELNVNALELDDSALYLCASSSVLGAGTQTYEQYFGPGTRLTVT.

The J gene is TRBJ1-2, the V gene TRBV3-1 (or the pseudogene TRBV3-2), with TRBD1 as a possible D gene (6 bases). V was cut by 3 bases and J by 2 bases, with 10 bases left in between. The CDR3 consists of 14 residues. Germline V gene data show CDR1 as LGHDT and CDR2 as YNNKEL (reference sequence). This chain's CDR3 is CASSQADRNYGYTF. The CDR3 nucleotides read TGTGCCAGCAGCCAGGCCGACAGGAACTATGGCTACACCTTC.

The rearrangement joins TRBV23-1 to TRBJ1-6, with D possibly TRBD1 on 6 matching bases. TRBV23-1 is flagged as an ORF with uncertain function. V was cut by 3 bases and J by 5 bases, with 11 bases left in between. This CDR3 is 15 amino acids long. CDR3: CASSQGAINNSPLHF. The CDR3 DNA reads TGCGCCAGCAGTCAGGGGGCGATAAATAATTCACCCCTCCACTTT.

CDR3 DNA: TGTGCCAGTAGACCCCAGACAGGGGGCAGCGGGGAGCTGTTTTTT. It codes for CASRPQTGGSGELFF. The chain is built from TRBV19 and TRBJ2-2, with TRBD1 matching 10 bases. CDR1 and CDR2 (germline): LNHDA, SQIVND (reference sequence). This CDR3 region has 15 residues. V shed 6 bases and J 7 bases; nucleotides not matched to a gene: 8.

The CDR3 spells CASSSSTLGTGELFF. CDR3 nucleotides: TGCGCCAGCAGCTCCAGCACGCTAGGTACCGGGGAGCTGTTTTTT. J is TRBJ2-2 and V is TRBV5-1; D is uncertain. Trimming shortened V by 3 bases and J by 5 bases, and 14 bases separated the two germline ends. The CDR3 extends over 15 amino acids. Germline CDR1 is SGHRS and CDR2 is YFSETQ.

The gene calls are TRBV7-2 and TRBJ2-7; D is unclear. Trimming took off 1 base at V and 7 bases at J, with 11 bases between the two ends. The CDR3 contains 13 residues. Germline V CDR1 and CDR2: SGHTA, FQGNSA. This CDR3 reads CASSLGAVREQYF. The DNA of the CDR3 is TGTGCCAGCAGCTTAGGCGCCGTGAGGGAGCAGTACTTC.

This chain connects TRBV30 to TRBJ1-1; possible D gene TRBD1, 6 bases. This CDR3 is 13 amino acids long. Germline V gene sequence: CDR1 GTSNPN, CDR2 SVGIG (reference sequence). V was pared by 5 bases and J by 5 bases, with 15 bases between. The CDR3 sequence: CAWRLRGGTEAFF. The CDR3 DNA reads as TGTGCCTGGCGTCTCAGGGGTGGGACTGAAGCTTTCTTT.

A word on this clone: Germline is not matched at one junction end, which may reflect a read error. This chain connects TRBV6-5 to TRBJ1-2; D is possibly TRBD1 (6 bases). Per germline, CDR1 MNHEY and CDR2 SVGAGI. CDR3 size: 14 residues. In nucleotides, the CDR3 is TGTGCCAGCAGTTACAACCGGGACACCCGCAATTTCGCCTTC. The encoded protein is CASSYNRDTRNFAF.

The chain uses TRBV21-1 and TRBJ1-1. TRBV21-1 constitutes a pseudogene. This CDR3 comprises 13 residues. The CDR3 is CASTSGGKFEAFF. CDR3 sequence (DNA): TGTGCCAGCACCTCGGGGGGGAAATTTGAAGCTTTCTTT.

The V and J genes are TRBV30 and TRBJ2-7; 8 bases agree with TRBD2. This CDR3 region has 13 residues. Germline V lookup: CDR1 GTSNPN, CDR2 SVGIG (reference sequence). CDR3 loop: CATTAGDIGEQYF. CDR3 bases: TGTGCAACAACAGCGGGGGATATTGGCGAGCAGTACTTC.

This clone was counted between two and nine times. The CDR3 reads CASSFWSGTGGTDTQYF. The CDR3 DNA reads as TGTGCCAGCAGCTTTTGGTCCGGGACAGGGGGTACAGATACGCAGTATTTT. J is TRBJ2-3 and V is TRBV7-9, with 11 positions matching TRBD1. Trimming cost V 3 bases and J 3 bases; bases outside gene matches: 8. The germline gives CDR1 SEHNR, CDR2 FQNEAQ (reference sequence). The CDR3 consists of 17 residues.

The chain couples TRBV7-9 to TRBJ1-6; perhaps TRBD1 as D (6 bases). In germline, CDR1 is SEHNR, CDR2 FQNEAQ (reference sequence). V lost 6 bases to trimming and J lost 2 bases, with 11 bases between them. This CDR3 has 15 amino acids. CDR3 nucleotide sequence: TGTGCCAGCAGGTCCCGGGACACCTATAATTCACCCCTCCACTTT. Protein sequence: CASRSRDTYNSPLHF.

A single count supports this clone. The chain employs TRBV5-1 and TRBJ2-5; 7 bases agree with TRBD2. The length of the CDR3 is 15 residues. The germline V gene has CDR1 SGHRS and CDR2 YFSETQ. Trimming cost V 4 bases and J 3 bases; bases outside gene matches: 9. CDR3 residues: CASSDPSRGEETQYF. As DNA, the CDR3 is TGCGCCAGCAGCGACCCTAGCCGGGGGGAAGAGACCCAGTACTTC.

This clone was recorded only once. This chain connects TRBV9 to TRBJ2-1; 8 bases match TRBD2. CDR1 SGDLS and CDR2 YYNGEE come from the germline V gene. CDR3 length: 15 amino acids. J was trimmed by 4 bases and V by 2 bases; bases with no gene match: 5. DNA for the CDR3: TGTGCCAGCAGCGTGACTAGCGAAACGTACAATGAGCAGTTCTTC. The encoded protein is CASSVTSETYNEQFF.

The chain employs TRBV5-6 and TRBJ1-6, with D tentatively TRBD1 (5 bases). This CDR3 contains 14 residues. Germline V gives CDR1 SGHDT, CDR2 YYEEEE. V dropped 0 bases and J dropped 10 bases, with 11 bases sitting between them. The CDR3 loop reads CASSLVREGSPLHF. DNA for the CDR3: TGTGCCAGCAGCTTGGTCAGGGAAGGATCACCCCTCCACTTT. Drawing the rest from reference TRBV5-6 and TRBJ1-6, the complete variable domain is DAGVTQSPTHLIKTRGQQVTLRCSPKSGHDTVSWYQQALGQGPQFIFQYYEEEERQRGNFPDRFSGHQFPNYSSELNVNALLLGDSALYLCASSLVREGSPLHFGNGTRLTVT.

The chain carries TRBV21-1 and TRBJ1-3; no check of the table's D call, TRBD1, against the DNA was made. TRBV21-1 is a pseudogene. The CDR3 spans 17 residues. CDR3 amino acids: CASSKEGTGHSGNTIYF. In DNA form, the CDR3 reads TGTGCCAGCAGCAAAGAAGGGACGGGACACTCTGGAAACACCATATATTTT.

The chain's CDR3 is CASTLAHRGTEAFF. CDR3 nucleotides: TGTGCCAGCACCTTGGCCCATAGGGGCACTGAAGCTTTCTTT. This chain joins TRBV6-5 and TRBJ1-1; D might be TRBD1 (5 bases). CDR1 MNHEY and CDR2 SVGAGI come from the germline V gene. The V gene lost 7 bases and the J gene lost 4 bases, with 16 bases spanning the gap. The CDR3 is made up of 14 amino acids.

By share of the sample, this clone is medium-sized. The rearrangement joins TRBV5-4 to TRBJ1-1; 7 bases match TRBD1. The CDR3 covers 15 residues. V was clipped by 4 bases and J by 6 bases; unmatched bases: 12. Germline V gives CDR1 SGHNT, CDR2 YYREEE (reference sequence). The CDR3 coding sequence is TGTGCCAGCAGCCCCCCCGACAGGGCGGTGGCTGAAGCTTTCTTT. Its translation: CASSPPDRAVAEAFF.